Included here is one T cell receptor beta chain sequence, with context. This sample is part of a study of blood T cell repertoires in COVID-19. Study context: The United States, Italy and Spain were the sources of the acute and convalescent COVID-19 samples.

This table comes from immunoSEQ multiplex PCR, and its TCRdb copy is limited to in-frame clones, with some not included. The sample holds over 20,000 clones, roughly nine tenths seen once. The germline CDR1 and CDR2 sequences are SGHRS and YFSETQ. Trimming cost V 3 bases and J 1 base; bases outside gene matches: 11. This CDR3 is built from 17 residues. What was sequenced was peripheral blood. The TCR comes from a human donor in a cohort sampled during active COVID-19. This chain links TRBV5-1 with TRBJ2-7, with 9 bases identical to TRBD2. The CDR3 protein is CASSSPLEREASYEQYF. The DNA for the CDR3 is TGCGCCAGCAGCTCTCCTCTCGAGCGGGAGGCTTCCTACGAGCAGTACTTC.